This T cell receptor (beta chain) comes out of a study of neurological immune-mediated disorders. Overall study findings and caveats: The multiple sclerosis repertoire cluster was associated with no clinical or MRI feature. Multiple sclerosis was found to have the least TCR clonal expansion, below healthy controls, and HTLV-1-associated myelopathy the most. Repertoires from 18 of 34 multiple sclerosis patients grouped phylogenetically into a related-CDR3 cluster, suggesting a possible signature. The study found no CDR3 amino acid sequences shared by expanded clones across subjects, suggesting private repertoires in all groups.

TCRdb reprocessed the 5' RACE reads via MiXCR and lists one record per CDR3 protein. Of approximately 100,000 distinct CDR3 sequences in the sample, roughly 4% were seen once. CDR1 DFQATT and CDR2 SNEGSKA come from the germline V gene (reference sequence). V was cut by 2 bases and J by 4 bases, with 18 bases left in between. CDR3 length equals 15 residues. A remark on this clonotype: Antigen specificity is unknown.

This TCR was recovered from a woman aged 18-29 years with multiple sclerosis. The chain uses TRBV20-1 and TRBJ2-7; D gene uncertain. Sequences were obtained from PBMCs. CDR3 sequence (DNA): TGCAGTGCTAGAAGTGGCAGTTCAATCGGGTACGAGCAGTACTTC. The encoded protein is CSARSGSSIGYEQYF.